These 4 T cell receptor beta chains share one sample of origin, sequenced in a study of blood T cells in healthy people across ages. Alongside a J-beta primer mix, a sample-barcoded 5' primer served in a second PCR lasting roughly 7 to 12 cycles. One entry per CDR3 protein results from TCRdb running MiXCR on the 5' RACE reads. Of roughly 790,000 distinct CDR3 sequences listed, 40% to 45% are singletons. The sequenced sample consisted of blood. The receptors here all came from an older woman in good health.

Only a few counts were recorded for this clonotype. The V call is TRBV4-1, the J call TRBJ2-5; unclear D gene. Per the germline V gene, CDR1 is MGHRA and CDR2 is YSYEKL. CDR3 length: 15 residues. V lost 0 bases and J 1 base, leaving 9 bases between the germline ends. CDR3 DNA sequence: TGCGCCAGCAGCCAAGAAGTGGCAGCCCAAGAGACCCAGTACTTC. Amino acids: CASSQEVAAQETQYF.

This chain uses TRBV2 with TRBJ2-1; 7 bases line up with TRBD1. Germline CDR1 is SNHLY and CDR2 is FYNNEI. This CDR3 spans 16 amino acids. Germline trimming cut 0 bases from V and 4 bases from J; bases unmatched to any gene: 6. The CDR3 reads CASSEARGGSYNEQFF. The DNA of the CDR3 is TGTGCCAGCAGTGAAGCACGAGGGGGCTCATACAATGAGCAGTTCTTC.

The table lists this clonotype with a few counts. For the CDR3, the DNA is TGTGCCAGCAGCCAAGTAGCGGGAGGGCGCACAGATACGCAGTATTTT. As protein: CASSQVAGGRTDTQYF. The chain is built from TRBV4-2 and TRBJ2-3; the match to TRBD2 covers 11 bases. The CDR3 is 16 residues long. The trim removed 1 base at V and 1 base at J, leaving 1 base unmatched. Germline V gene data show CDR1 as LGHNA and CDR2 as YNFKEQ.

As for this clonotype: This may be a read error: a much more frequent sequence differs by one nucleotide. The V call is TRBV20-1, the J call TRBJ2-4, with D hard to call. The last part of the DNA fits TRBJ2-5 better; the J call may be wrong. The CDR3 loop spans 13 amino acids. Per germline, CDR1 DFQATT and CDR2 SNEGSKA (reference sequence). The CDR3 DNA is TGCAGTGCGTCCTGGTATAATCAAGAGACCCAGTACTTC. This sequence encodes CSASWYNQETQYF.